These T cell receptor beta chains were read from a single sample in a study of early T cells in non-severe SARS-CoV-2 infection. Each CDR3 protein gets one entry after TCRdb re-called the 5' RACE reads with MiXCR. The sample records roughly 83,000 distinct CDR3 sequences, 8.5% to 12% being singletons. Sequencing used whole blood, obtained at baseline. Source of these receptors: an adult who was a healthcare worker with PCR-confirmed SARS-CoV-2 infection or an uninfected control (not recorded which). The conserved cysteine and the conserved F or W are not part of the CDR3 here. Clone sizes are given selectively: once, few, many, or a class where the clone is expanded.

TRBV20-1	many	SARDSSRNYNEQF
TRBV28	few	ASSSQLGLQRANTGELF
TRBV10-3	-	AIRAEAKNIQY
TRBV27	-	ASSLKGILAYEQY
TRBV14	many	ASSRFQGSYEQY
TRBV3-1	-	ASSQDVARAEFTDTQY
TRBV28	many	ASGTYEQY
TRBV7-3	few	ASRVPGGAKETQY
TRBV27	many	ASSPWGTGGRSDYGYT
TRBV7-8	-	ASSLLAGEGNEQF
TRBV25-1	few	ASSEYKKFEQY
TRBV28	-	ASSSQRSTDTQY
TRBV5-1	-	ASSSTQLAGGPDTQY